This TCR beta chain stems from a study of cytomegalovirus exposure and HLA in healthy donors. Overall study findings and caveats: A missense variant in DCLRE1C was later tied to TCR beta V- and J-gene trimming. Researchers catalogued about 150 TCR beta chains as cytomegalovirus-associated. The classifier was said to identify cytomegalovirus status with high specificity and sensitivity. Near-uniform donor sequencing depth was presumed by presence/absence analyses.

This clone was picked up a small number of times. Its matching antigen is unknown. In the PCR, 60 Vbeta and 13 Jbeta primers were used. Here immunoSEQ multiplex PCR was the method, and the copy in TCRdb shows in-frame clones only, minus some. The sample lists roughly 140,000 clones; nearly 80% were seen once. Sequenced input: PBMCs. The sequence was obtained from a man in his forties in good health and CMV-seropositive.

CDR3 coding DNA: TGTGCCAGCACACCGAGGCTAGGGGGAACAGATACGCAGTATTTT. Its protein product is CASTPRLGGTDTQYF. V and J are TRBV2 and TRBJ2-3, with TRBD1 as a possible D gene (6 bases). Trimming left V 7 bases short and J 3 bases short, with 17 bases between. From germline, CDR1 is SNHLY and CDR2 FYNNEI. The length of the CDR3 is 15 residues.